This T cell receptor (beta chain) was sequenced for a study of T cells in localized non-small cell lung cancer. The count of this clone is one. Its antigen is unidentified. General study points: The highest T cell clonality was in uninvolved adjacent lung, above tumor. Higher blood T cell density tracked longer overall survival. Median approximately 50 top-100 tumor clones were shared with paired adjacent lung. Only one tumor region went through sequencing, so heterogeneity may still be there.

The V end was cut by 6 bases, the J end by 6 bases, with 12 bases between. Germline V lookup: CDR1 SNHLY, CDR2 FYNNEI. The CDR3 totals 12 residues. The method was immunoSEQ multiplex PCR; TCRdb's version includes in-frame clones alone and lacks a portion of them. The sample has under 40,000 clones, around four fifths seen once. The TCR originated in a male donor at least 60 years old with stage II squamous cell lung carcinoma. The J gene is TRBJ2-7, the V gene TRBV2; the D gene is possibly TRBD1 (6 bases). The sequenced sample was peripheral blood, obtained before any cancer treatment. The CDR3 reads CASSVQGREQYF. DNA of the CDR3: TGTGCCAGCAGCGTACAGGGTCGCGAGCAGTACTTC.